Listed here are 15 T cell receptor beta chains from one sample, sequenced in a study of regulatory T cells in long-lasting Graves disease. Sequencing libraries for TCR beta were prepared with iRepertoire HTBI primers and Arm-PCR of CDR3 regions. TCRdb itself ran the multiplex PCR reads through MiXCR, one entry per CDR3 protein. The data hold 380,000 or so distinct CDR3 sequences, with about 17% observed a single time. Time point in this sample: newly diagnosed GD, antithyroid drugs for less than 3 months. After RNA was extracted from PBMCs, the TCR library was made from it. The data were also submitted as part of a second study, on T cells in Graves' hyperthyroidism and ophthalmopathy.

The starting material was peripheral blood mononuclear cells (PBMCs), obtained at new diagnosis, from a patient treated with antithyroid drugs. These receptors were collected from a woman between 18 and 30 years old with Graves disease.

This clonotype showed up just a few times. The rearrangement joins TRBV7-2 to TRBJ2-5; D not resolved. Germline V lookup: CDR1 SGHTA, CDR2 FQGNSA. Trimming removed 1 base from V and 2 bases from J, with 8 bases in between. This CDR3 has 14 amino acids. CDR3 coding DNA: TGTGCCAGCAGCTTAGTTCGGATTCAAGAGACCCAGTACTTC. Its protein is CASSLVRIQETQYF.

Turning to this clonotype: Since a much larger clone is just one base distant, this may be a read error. The chain links TRBV3-1 to TRBJ1-2; D gene unclear. The CDR3 spans 13 residues. Germline V CDR1 and CDR2: LGHDT, YNNKEL (reference sequence). CDR3 sequence reads: CSSSPFEESGYTF. The CDR3 region has the DNA TGTTCCAGCAGCCCCTTCGAGGAAAGTGGCTACACCTTC.

The genes are TRBV5-1 and TRBJ2-1, with 15 bases aligning to TRBD2. The CDR3 has 21 residues. CDR1 is SGHRS, CDR2 YFSETQ, per germline. J lost 0 bases, V lost 4 bases, and 14 bases had no gene match. CDR3 residues: CASSSQGTSGGLRSSYNEQFF. The DNA of the CDR3 is TGCGCCAGCAGCAGCCAAGGGACTAGCGGGGGGCTCAGAAGCTCCTACAATGAGCAGTTCTTC.

This clonotype was seen many times. The V call is TRBV5-1, the J call TRBJ2-5, with D perhaps TRBD2 (6 bases). Germline CDR1 is SGHRS and CDR2 is YFSETQ. This CDR3 region has 14 residues. Trimming shortened V by 2 bases and J by 5 bases, and 13 bases separated the two germline ends. The CDR3 here is CASSFPREVETQYF. The CDR3 DNA sequence: TGCGCCAGCAGCTTCCCCAGGGAGGTCGAGACCCAGTACTTC. Full variable domain (missing parts from reference TRBV5-1 and TRBJ2-5): KAGVTQTPRYLIKTRGQQVTLSCSPISGHRSVSWYQQTPGQGLQFLFEYFSETQRNKGNFPGRFSGRQFSNSRSEMNVSTLELGDSALYLCASSFPREVETQYFGPGTRLLVL.

This clonotype was observed many times. The genes are TRBV5-1 and TRBJ1-3; 8 nucleotides align to TRBD1. V shed 0 bases, J shed 3 bases, and the junction held 5 bases outside the gene matches. Germline CDR1 is SGHRS and CDR2 is YFSETQ. The CDR3 is 16 amino acids. CDR3 DNA: TGCGCCAGCAGCTTGGACCCCGGGACAGGTGGAAACACCATATATTTT. It is translated as CASSLDPGTGGNTIYF.

This chain uses TRBV12-5 with TRBJ1-2, with TRBD1 matching over 8 bases. CDR3 length: 17 residues. CDR1 and CDR2 (germline): LGHNT, FRNRAP. V was clipped by 0 bases and J by 7 bases; unmatched bases: 13. The CDR3 nucleotides read TGTGCTAGTGGTTTGGTCCTCGGTTCCAGGGGGCAAGTTGGCTACACCTTC. As protein: CASGLVLGSRGQVGYTF.

This clonotype was seen ten or more times. The chain links TRBV10-3 to TRBJ2-7; unclear D gene. V shed 10 bases and J shed 3 bases, with 10 bases lying between them. CDR1 is ENHRY, CDR2 SYGVKD, per germline. The length of the CDR3 is 11 residues. Here the CDR3 DNA reads TGTGCCACCCAACAAGGCTACGAGCAGTACTTC. Translation gives CATQQGYEQYF.

Many counts were recorded for this clonotype. The chain recombines TRBV30 with TRBJ2-5, with 8 nucleotides matching TRBD1. The CDR3 covers 14 residues. Trimming took 1 base from V and 4 from J; bases not matched to a gene: 5. The germline gives CDR1 GTSNPN, CDR2 SVGIG (reference sequence). The CDR3 DNA follows: TGTGCCTGGAGTGCCGGACAGGGATCAGAGACCCAGTACTTC. Translated: CAWSAGQGSETQYF.

This clonotype occurred many times. The rearrangement links TRBV3-1 to TRBJ2-2; D may be TRBD2 (5 bases). Germline lookup yields CDR1 LGHDT and CDR2 YNNKEL (reference sequence). CDR3 length equals 18 residues. Trimming removed 4 bases from V and 0 bases from J, with 18 bases in between. CDR3 amino acids: CASSPSPPGFTNTGELFF. Written as DNA, the CDR3 is TGTGCCAGCAGCCCCTCTCCTCCGGGGTTTACGAACACCGGGGAGCTGTTTTTT.

This clonotype was observed a few times. This may arise from a read error, as a much more abundant clone is one base away. The V gene is TRBV30, the J gene TRBJ2-5, with a possible D match to TRBD2 (5 bases). The CDR3 has 12 amino acids. Trimming took off 2 bases at V and 9 bases at J, with 13 bases between the two ends. In germline, CDR1 is GTSNPN, CDR2 SVGIG (reference sequence). The CDR3 DNA reads TGTGCCTGGAGTCCGGGGAAGGAGGCCCAGTACTTC. This translates into CAWSPGKEAQYF.

This clonotype has more than one count but fewer than ten. The chain employs TRBV27 and TRBJ2-3, with TRBD2 as a possible D gene (5 bases). V lost 4 bases, J lost 4 bases, and 15 bases lay in between. There are 15 residues in the CDR3. Germline V lookup: CDR1 MNHEY, CDR2 SMNVEV (reference sequence). DNA of the CDR3: TGTGCCAGCAGTTCACCGGCGGAGGTCCCAGATACGCAGTATTTT. Protein: CASSSPAEVPDTQYF.

This clonotype was found many times. This chain links TRBV28 with TRBJ2-3; no reliable D call. V lost 5 bases, J lost 3 bases, and 12 bases lay in between. CDR3 length: 14 residues. Germline values: CDR1 MDHEN, CDR2 SYDVKM. The CDR3 region has the DNA TGTGCCAGCAGTCCTCTCCAGCTAACAGATACGCAGTATTTT. This translates into CASSPLQLTDTQYF.

This clonotype was observed at least ten times. The gene calls are TRBV27 and TRBJ2-6, with D maybe TRBD2 (6 bases). Per germline, CDR1 MNHEY and CDR2 SMNVEV (reference sequence). This CDR3 spans 15 amino acids. V was trimmed by 6 bases and J by 0 bases, leaving 9 bases between them. As DNA, the CDR3 is TGTGCCAGCAGCCGGGACTTCTCTGGGGCCAACGTCCTGACTTTC. Translating gives CASSRDFSGANVLTF.

This clonotype showed up just a few times. V and J are TRBV18 and TRBJ2-2; 12 nucleotides agree with TRBD2. The germline CDR1 and CDR2 sequences are KGHSH and LQKENI. Losses at the gene ends were 3 bases for V and 5 bases for J; bases not matched to a gene: 7. The CDR3 extends over 17 amino acids. The CDR3 DNA follows: TGTGCCAGCTCACCGAGACTAGCGGGAGATGGTACCGGGGAGCTGTTTTTT. Translation: CASSPRLAGDGTGELFF.

This chain connects TRBV7-9 to TRBJ2-1; 12 nucleotides line up with TRBD1. The junction had 5 bases not matched to a gene; V was cut back by 4 bases and J by 4 bases. Germline V lookup: CDR1 SEHNR, CDR2 FQNEAQ (reference sequence). The CDR3 runs 16 residues. This CDR3 is CASSWGTGGGYNEQFF. The CDR3 nucleotides are TGTGCCAGCAGCTGGGGGACAGGGGGCGGGTACAATGAGCAGTTCTTC.